Sequencing of this T cell receptor (beta chain) was carried out in a study of shared clonotypes between healthy human individuals. For the study at large: A donor's plate count was three for CD4 naive and three for CD4 memory; CD8 naive had two and CD8 memory one.

CD45RO negativity and positive selection for CCR7 defined naive CD8 cells, a population that excluded terminally differentiated effector memory CD45RA+ cells. Concerning this clone itself: The antigen remains unidentified.

Data came from immunoSEQ multiplex PCR; TCRdb stores just in-frame clones and leaves some out. The data hold roughly 1,800,000 clones, with roughly 95% observed a single time. The V end lost 3 bases, the J end lost 0 bases, and 20 bases lay between the germline ends. Per the germline V gene, CDR1 is MDHEN and CDR2 is SYDVKM. The CDR3 is made up of 18 amino acids. Study outcomes and limitations: Sampling used blood alone; tissue repertoires probably differ.

This sequence originates from a man younger than 35 in good health. The specimen sequenced was naive CD8+ T cells sorted from blood. The chain combines TRBV28 with TRBJ1-1; maybe TRBD1 (5 bases). The CDR3 DNA sequence: TGTGCCAGCAGTTTCCCAGGCGTTGGGACGTCTATGAACACTGAAGCTTTCTTT. Residues: CASSFPGVGTSMNTEAFF. Variable domain in full (rest from reference TRBV28 and TRBJ1-1): DVKVTQSSRYLVKRTGEKVFLECVQDMDHENMFWYRQDPGLGLRLIYFSYDVKMKEKGDIPEGYSVSREKKERFSLILESASTNQTSMYLCASSFPGVGTSMNTEAFFGQGTRLTVV.